This entry features one TCR beta chain sequence. The CDR3 sequence is 14 residues long. With 4 bases removed from V and 3 bases from J, the gap between germline ends came to 9 bases. The germline V gene encodes CDR1 SNHLY and CDR2 FYNNEI. The sample comes from a study of blood T cell repertoires in COVID-19. Here immunoSEQ multiplex PCR was the method, and the copy in TCRdb shows in-frame clones only, minus some. Of 75,000 to 100,000 clones in the sample, around 80% were seen once. The sample was peripheral blood. The sequence came from a woman of 80 years or more with acute or convalescent COVID-19. The chain recombines TRBV2 with TRBJ2-2, with D unresolved. CDR3 DNA sequence: TGTGCCAGCAGTGGAAGGAGTCACACCGGGGAGCTGTTTTTT. Residues: CASSGRSHTGELFF.